These T cell receptor beta chains were read from a single sample in a study of human T cells and chemical hapten exposure. TCRdb re-analysed the reads in MiXCR, keeping a single row per CDR3 protein. Of about 120,000 distinct CDR3 sequences listed, more than 8.5% were seen once; the top ten hold just over 1.4%. Sequenced input: whole blood. These receptors all stem from a human donor in good health. Some clones in this sample may be carry-over from other donors' samples. Each CDR3 is given with its conserved first and last residue. The D gene is left open where the match is weak. Clone size is given for some rows only: seen once, a few or many times, or a class if the clone is expanded.

V	size	J	D	DNA	CDR3
TRBV6-1	NA	TRBJ1-1	NA	TGTGCCAACAGAGCCGACGGGAACACTGAAGCTTTCTTT	CANRADGNTEAFF
TRBV7-2	few	TRBJ2-7	TRBD2	TGTGCCAGCAGCTTTAGCGGGGGGCCCTACGAGCAGTACTTC	CASSFSGGPYEQYF
TRBV6-5	NA	TRBJ2-3	NA	TGTGCCAGCAAGGGAAGGGGAGGAACAGATACGCAGTATTTT	CASKGRGGTDTQYF
TRBV20-1	many	TRBJ1-1	NA	TGCAGTGCTAGCCCGGTATCGACAGGGAACACTGAAGCTTTCTTT	CSASPVSTGNTEAFF
TRBV5-1	many	TRBJ1-2	NA	TGCGCCAGCAGCTTTCCGGGGGCTGAAGGCTACACCTTC	CASSFPGAEGYTF
TRBV12-3/TRBV12-4	few	TRBJ2-1	NA	TGTGCCAGCAGTTTATCGCCCGAGGAGTACCCCCACAATGAGCAGTTCTTC	CASSLSPEEYPHNEQFF
TRBV14	many	TRBJ2-1	NA	TGTGCCAGCAGCCAAGAGGTTGGGGACTCCTACAATGAGCAGTTCTTC	CASSQEVGDSYNEQFF
TRBV11-2	many	TRBJ2-1	TRBD2	TGTGCCAGCAGCCCCCTCCGCGGGAGAGCCTACAATGAGCAGTTCTTC	CASSPLRGRAYNEQFF
TRBV19	NA	TRBJ2-7	NA	TGTGCCAGTAGTATCTCCGGGACATCCTCCTACGAGCAGTACTTC	CASSISGTSSYEQYF
TRBV3-1	NA	TRBJ2-7	TRBD1	TGTGCCAGCAGCCAAGGACGGACAGGGTTTGAAGAGCAGTACTTC	CASSQGRTGFEEQYF
TRBV27	few	TRBJ2-1	TRBD2	TGTGCCAGCAGTTTTGGGACTAGCGGGATCAATGAGCAGTTCTTC	CASSFGTSGINEQFF
TRBV5-6	NA	TRBJ2-5	NA	TGTGCCAGCAGCTCTACCGGAACCCAGTACTTC	CASSSTGTQYF
TRBV6-4	NA	TRBJ2-1	TRBD2	TGTGCCAGCAGTGAGGAAGCGGGAGGGCAGCGGGAGCAGTTCTTC	CASSEEAGGQREQFF
TRBV7-9	few	TRBJ2-1	NA	TGTGCCAGCAGCCCAGGACCCCAATCTAGGTACAATGAGCAGTTCTTC	CASSPGPQSRYNEQFF
TRBV7-9	NA	TRBJ2-7	TRBD2	TGTGCCAGCAGCATCAGCGGGAGTTCCTACGAGCAGTACTTC	CASSISGSSYEQYF
TRBV4-2	many	TRBJ1-2	NA	TGTGCCAGCAGCCAAGGGGCGACAGACTATGGCTACACCTTC	CASSQGATDYGYTF
TRBV5-1	many	TRBJ2-1	TRBD1	TGCGCCAGCTCCGGACAGGCCGTTCCCAATGAGCAGTTCTTC	CASSGQAVPNEQFF
TRBV13	NA	TRBJ1-1	NA	TGTGCCAGCAGCAATGGCCCGACCACTGAAGCTTTCTTT	CASSNGPTTEAFF
TRBV20-1	few	TRBJ2-3	TRBD2	TGCAGTGCTAAGCATCTAGCGGGGGGGGAAACAGATACGCAGTATTTT	CSAKHLAGGETDTQYF
TRBV6-5	NA	TRBJ2-4	TRBD1	TGTGCCAGCAAGACAACAGGGGGCCCGAATTACATTCAGTACTTC	CASKTTGGPNYIQYF
TRBV20-1	many	TRBJ1-1	TRBD1	TGCAGTGCTAGACCAGGGGGACCCAACACTGAAGCTTTCTTT	CSARPGGPNTEAFF
TRBV12-3/TRBV12-4	few	TRBJ2-2	NA	TGTGCCACCATTGGGGTGATCGGCACCGGGGAGCTGTTTTTT	CATIGVIGTGELFF
TRBV9	many	TRBJ1-5	NA	TGTGCCAGCAGCGTAGGCAATCAGCCCCAGCATTTT	CASSVGNQPQHF
TRBV27	many	TRBJ1-2	TRBD1	TGTGCCAGCAGTTTAAATCCCGGACAGGGGGCTGACTATGGCTACACCTTC	CASSLNPGQGADYGYTF
TRBV10-3	few	TRBJ2-5	TRBD2	TGTGCCATCAGTGAGTCGAGGCGGGGGGCGGCATCCCAAGAGACCCAGTACTTC	CAISESRRGAASQETQYF
TRBV19	NA	TRBJ2-7	NA	TGTGCCAGTAGTATTTTCATGGGGGGTTACGAGCAGTACTTC	CASSIFMGGYEQYF
TRBV6-5	many	TRBJ1-1	TRBD1	TGTGCCAGCAGTTCCCCAACGACAGGGGGGAACACTGAAGCTTTCTTT	CASSSPTTGGNTEAFF
TRBV7-3	NA	TRBJ2-3	TRBD1	TGTGCCAGCAGCCCACGTCCCGGGACAGGGAGCACAGATACGCAGTATTTT	CASSPRPGTGSTDTQYF
TRBV7-9	few	TRBJ2-4	TRBD1	TGTGCCAGCAGCCACGGGACAGGCAAAAACATTCAGTACTTC	CASSHGTGKNIQYF
TRBV6-4	few	TRBJ2-3	NA	TGTGCCAGCAGTGACTCGATGGAGGGCACAGATACGCAGTATTTT	CASSDSMEGTDTQYF
TRBV6-2/TRBV6-3	NA	TRBJ2-7	TRBD2	TGTGCCAGCAGTTTCGCCGGGGGGGCCCCTTACGAGCAGTACTTC	CASSFAGGAPYEQYF
TRBV5-1	NA	TRBJ2-3	TRBD2	TGCGCCAGCAGCACCCCCCCGGGACTAGCGGGGGAAGAAGATACGCAGTATTTT	CASSTPPGLAGEEDTQYF
TRBV5-1	NA	TRBJ2-1	NA	TGCGCCAGCAGCTTGGATGGGGCCTACAATGAGCAGTTCTTC	CASSLDGAYNEQFF
TRBV9	many	TRBJ2-7	TRBD1	TGTGCCAGCAGCGTCGGGACAGGGCTCTACGAGCAGTACTTC	CASSVGTGLYEQYF
TRBV20-1	many	TRBJ2-3	TRBD2	TGCAGTGCTAGAGATTTCGAGCGGGGGGCAGGCGCAGATACGCAGTATTTT	CSARDFERGAGADTQYF
TRBV2	few	TRBJ2-3	NA	TGTGCCAGCAGTGATCGATCGGGAGCAATAGATACGCAGTATTTT	CASSDRSGAIDTQYF
TRBV20-1	few	TRBJ2-1	NA	TGCAGTGCTAGTGGCCCGAGCTCCTACAATGAGCAGTTCTTC	CSASGPSSYNEQFF